The source of this T cell receptor beta chain is a study of radiation and T cells in renal cell carcinoma. Noted time point: blood 2 weeks post-SBRT. The treatment here: 15 Gy SBRT to primary tumor, nephrectomy 4 weeks later. Assay used: immunoSEQ multiplex PCR; TCRdb lists only in-frame clones, some missing. This sample has roughly 150,000 clones; roughly 90% occur once, and the top ten carry approximately 13%. With 4 bases clipped from V and 4 bases from J, the junction kept 2 bases outside the gene matches. The germline CDR1 and CDR2 sequences are MRHNA and SNTAGT. The CDR3 consists of 15 residues.

The input for sequencing was blood, taken from a patient whose treatment included radiotherapy and nephrectomy. This TCR was recovered from a woman aged 45-65 years with renal cell carcinoma. The chain uses TRBV6-4 and TRBJ2-1; 12 bases fit TRBD2. CDR3 coding DNA: TGTGCCAGCAGTGTCACTAGCGGGGGGTACAATGAGCAGTTCTTC. It codes for CASSVTSGGYNEQFF.